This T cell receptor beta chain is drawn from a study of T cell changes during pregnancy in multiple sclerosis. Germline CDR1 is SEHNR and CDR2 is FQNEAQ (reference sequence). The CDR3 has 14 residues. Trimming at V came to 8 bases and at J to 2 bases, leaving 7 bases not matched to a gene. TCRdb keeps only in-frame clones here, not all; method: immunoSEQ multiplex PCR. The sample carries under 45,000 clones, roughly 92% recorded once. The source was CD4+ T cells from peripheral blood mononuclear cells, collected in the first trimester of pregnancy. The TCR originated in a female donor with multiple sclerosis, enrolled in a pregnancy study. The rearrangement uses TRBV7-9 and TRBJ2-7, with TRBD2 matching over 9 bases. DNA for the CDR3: TGTGCCAGCGGGGGACTAGCCGCACCCTACGAGCAGTACTTC. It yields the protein CASGGLAAPYEQYF.